What follows is one T cell receptor beta chain and its context. Its cognate antigen is unknown. Trimming left V 2 bases short and J 6 bases short, with 15 bases between. The CDR3 contains 15 residues. CDR1 is SGHTA and CDR2 is FQGTGA in the germline V gene. The table came from immunoSEQ multiplex PCR; TCRdb's copy has only in-frame clones and leaves some out. The table has 100,000 to 130,000 clones, 80% to 95% seen once; the top ten hold approximately 1.1%. The entry originates in a study of OX40 agonist ivuxolimab in advanced cancers. The overall study: Dosing consisted of intravenous ivuxolimab at 0.01 to 10 mg/kg every 2 weeks. Dose-escalation patients were diagnosed with hepatocellular carcinoma, melanoma, renal cell cancer or head and neck cancer. Study results and limitations: Mean expanded clone counts were higher in CD8+ than CD4+ T cells.

Prior autoimmune disease or systemic immunosuppression barred patients. This receptor was identified in an adult with an advanced solid tumor such as melanoma, head and neck, liver or kidney cancer. The chain employs TRBV7-3 and TRBJ2-3; a weak D match, TRBD2 (6 bases). Sequences were derived from CD4+ or CD8+ T cells sorted from blood, sampled in a trial of the OX40 agonist ivuxolimab. The CDR3 spells CASSLVAGRTDTQYF. CDR3 coding DNA: TGTGCCAGCAGCTTAGTGGCAGGGAGGACCGATACGCAGTATTTT.